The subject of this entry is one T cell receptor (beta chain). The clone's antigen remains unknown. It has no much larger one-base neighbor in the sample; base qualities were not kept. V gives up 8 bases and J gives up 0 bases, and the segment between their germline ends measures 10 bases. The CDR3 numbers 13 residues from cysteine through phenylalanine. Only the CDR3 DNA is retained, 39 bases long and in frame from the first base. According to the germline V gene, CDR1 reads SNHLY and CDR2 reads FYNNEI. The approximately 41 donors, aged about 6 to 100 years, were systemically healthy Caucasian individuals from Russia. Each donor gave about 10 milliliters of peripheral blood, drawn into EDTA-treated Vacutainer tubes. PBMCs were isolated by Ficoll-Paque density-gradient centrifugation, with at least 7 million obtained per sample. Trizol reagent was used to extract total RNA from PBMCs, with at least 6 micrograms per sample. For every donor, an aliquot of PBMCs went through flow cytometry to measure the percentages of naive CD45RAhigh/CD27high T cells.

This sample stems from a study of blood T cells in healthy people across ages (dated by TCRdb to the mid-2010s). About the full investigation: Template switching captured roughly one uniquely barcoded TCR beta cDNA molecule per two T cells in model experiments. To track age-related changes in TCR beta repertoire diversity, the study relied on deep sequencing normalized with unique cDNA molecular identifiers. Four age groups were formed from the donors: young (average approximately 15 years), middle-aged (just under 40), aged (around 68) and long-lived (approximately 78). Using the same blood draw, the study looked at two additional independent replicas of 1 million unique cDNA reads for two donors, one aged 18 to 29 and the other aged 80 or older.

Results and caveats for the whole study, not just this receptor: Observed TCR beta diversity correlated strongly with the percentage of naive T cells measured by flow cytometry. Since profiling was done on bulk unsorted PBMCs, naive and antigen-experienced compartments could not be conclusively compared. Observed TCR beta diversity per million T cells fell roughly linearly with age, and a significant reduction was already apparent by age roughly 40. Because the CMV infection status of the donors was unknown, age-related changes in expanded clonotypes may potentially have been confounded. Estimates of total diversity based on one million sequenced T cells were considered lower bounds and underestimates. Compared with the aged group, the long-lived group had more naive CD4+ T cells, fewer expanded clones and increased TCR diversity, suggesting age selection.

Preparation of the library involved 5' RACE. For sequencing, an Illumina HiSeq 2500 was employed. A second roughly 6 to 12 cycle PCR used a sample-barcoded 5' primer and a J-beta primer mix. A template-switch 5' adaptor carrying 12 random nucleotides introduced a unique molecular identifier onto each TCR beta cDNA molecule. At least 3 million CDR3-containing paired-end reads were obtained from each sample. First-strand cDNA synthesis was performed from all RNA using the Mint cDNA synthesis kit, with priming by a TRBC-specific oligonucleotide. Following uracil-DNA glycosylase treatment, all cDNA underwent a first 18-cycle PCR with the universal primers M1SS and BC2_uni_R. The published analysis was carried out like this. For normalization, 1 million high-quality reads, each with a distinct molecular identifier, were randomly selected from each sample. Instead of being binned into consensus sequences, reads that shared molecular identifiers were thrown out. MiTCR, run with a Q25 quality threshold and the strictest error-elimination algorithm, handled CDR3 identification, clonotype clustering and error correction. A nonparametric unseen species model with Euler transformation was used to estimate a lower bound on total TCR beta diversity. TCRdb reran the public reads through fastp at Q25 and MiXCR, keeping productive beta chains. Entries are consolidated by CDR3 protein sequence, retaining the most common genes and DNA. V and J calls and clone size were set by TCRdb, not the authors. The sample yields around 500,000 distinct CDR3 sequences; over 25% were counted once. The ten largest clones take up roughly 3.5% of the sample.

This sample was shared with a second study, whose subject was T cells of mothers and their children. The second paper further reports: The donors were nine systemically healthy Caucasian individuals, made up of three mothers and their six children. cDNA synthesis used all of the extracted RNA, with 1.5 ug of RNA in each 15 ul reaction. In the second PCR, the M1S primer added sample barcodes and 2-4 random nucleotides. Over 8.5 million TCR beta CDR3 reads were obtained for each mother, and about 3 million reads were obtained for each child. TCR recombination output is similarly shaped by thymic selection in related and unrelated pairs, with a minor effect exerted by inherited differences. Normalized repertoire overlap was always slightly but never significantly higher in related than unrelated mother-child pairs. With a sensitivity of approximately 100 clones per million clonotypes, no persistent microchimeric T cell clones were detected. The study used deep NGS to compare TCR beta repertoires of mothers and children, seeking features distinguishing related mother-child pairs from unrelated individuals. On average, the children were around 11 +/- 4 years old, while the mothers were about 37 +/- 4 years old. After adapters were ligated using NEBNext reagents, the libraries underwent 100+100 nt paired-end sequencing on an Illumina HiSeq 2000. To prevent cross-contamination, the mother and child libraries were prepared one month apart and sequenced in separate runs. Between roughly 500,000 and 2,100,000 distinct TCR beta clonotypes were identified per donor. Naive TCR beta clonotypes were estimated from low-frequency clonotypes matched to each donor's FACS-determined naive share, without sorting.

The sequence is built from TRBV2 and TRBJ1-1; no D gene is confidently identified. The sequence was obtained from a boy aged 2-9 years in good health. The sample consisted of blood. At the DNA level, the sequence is TGTGCCAGCGAGAGGGAAATGAACACTGAAGCTTTCTTT. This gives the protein CASEREMNTEAFF. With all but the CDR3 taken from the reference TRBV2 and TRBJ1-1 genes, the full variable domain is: EPEVTQTPSHQVTQMGQEVILRCVPISNHLYFYWYRQILGQKVEFLVSFYNNEISEKSEIFDDQFSVERPDGSNFTLKIRSTKLEDSAMYFCASEREMNTEAFFGQGTRLTVV.